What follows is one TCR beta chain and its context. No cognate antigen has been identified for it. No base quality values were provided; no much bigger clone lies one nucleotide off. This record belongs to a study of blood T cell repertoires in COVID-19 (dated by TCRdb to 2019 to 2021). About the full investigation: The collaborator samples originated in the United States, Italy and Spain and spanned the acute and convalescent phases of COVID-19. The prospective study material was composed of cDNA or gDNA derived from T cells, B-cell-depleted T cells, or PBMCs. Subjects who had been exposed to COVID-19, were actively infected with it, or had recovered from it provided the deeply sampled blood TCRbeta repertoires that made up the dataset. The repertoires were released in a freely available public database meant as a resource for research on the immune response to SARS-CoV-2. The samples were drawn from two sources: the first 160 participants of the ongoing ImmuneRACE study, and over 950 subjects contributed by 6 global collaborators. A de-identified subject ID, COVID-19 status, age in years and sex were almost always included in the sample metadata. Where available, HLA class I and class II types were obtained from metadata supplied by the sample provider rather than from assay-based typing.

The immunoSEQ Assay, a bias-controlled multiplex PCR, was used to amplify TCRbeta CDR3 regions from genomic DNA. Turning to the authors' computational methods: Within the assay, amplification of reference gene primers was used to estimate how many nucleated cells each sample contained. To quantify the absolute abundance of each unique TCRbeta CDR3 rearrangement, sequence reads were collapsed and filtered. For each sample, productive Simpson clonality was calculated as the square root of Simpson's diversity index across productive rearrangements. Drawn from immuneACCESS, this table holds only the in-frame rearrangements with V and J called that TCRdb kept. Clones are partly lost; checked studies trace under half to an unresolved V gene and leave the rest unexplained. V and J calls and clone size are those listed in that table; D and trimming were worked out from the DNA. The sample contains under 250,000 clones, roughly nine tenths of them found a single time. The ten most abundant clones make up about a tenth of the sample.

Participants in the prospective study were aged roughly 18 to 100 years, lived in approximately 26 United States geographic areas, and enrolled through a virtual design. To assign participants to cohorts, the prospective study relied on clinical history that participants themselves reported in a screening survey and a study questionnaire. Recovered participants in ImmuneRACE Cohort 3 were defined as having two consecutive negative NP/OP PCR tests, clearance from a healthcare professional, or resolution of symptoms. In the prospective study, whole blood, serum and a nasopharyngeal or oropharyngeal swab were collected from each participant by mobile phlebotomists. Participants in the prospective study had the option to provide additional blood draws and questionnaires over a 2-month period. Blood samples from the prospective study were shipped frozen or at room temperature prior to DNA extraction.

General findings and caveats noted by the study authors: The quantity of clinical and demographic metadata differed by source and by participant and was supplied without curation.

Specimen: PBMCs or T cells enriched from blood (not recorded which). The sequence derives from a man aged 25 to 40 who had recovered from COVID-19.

The nucleotides are TGTGCCATCAGTGACAGGGGAGGGCCCATGAACACTGAAGCTTTCTTT. The resulting protein is CAISDRGGPMNTEAFF. This sequence uses TRBV10-3 and TRBJ1-1; the D gene is perhaps TRBD1, from 6 matching bases. The germline V gene sets CDR1 to ENHRY and CDR2 to SYGVKD. V is clipped by 3 bases and J by 0 bases, and the sequence between their germline boundaries is 14 bases long. Counted from cysteine to phenylalanine, this CDR3 has 16 amino acids. Just CDR3 DNA is preserved here, 48 bases in frame from base 1.